There are a few counts of the clone carrying this T cell receptor (beta chain). Universal primer sites and UMIs were introduced during 5'RACE template-switching synthesis of TCR cDNA. Each CDR3 protein gets one entry after TCRdb re-called the 5' RACE reads with MiXCR. The repertoire consists of a few hundred thousand distinct CDR3 sequences, with around 3.6% occurring once and the leading ten covering 20% to 30%. The sample originates from a study of T cells after yellow fever vaccination. At the level of the study: SMART-Seq v4 Ultra Low Input prepared libraries from low-cell fractions.

The CDR3 runs 15 residues. Germline V CDR1 and CDR2: LGHNT, FRNRAP. Trimming removed 2 bases from V and 4 bases from J; junction bases left unmatched: 7. The rearrangement links TRBV12-5 to TRBJ1-2; TRBD1 aligns across 7 bases. This receptor was identified in a man aged 18 to 30 who received the YFV17D yellow fever vaccine. Specimen: PBMCs, collected on the day of the yellow fever booster vaccination. In nucleotides, the CDR3 is TGTGCTAGTGGTTTGTTTCCAGGGGGAGCCTATGGCTACACCTTC. Residues: CASGLFPGGAYGYTF.